A single sample gave rise to the 21 T cell receptor beta chains below, sequenced in a study of control samples from healthy donors and cancer patients. Generated by immunoSEQ multiplex PCR, the TCRdb table keeps only in-frame clones and is missing some. The data contain about 98,000 clones, about 90% of them singletons. Sequencing was done on a sample of blood. These receptors originate from a young woman in good health.

This chain links TRBV5-4 with TRBJ2-1; 8 nucleotides align to TRBD2. The V and J ends lost 4 bases and 4 bases, in that order; junction bases with no gene match: 7. Germline loops: CDR1 SGHNT, CDR2 YYREEE (reference sequence). CDR3 length equals 15 residues. The CDR3 DNA sequence: TGTGCCAGCAGCCAAACTAGCGGATCTTACAATGAGCAGTTCTTC. Its translation is CASSQTSGSYNEQFF. Complete variable domain (other parts from reference TRBV5-4 and TRBJ2-1): ETGVTQSPTHLIKTRGQQVTLRCSSQSGHNTVSWYQQALGQGPQFIFQYYREEENGRGNFPPRFSGLQFPNYSSELNVNALELDDSALYLCASSQTSGSYNEQFFGPGTRLTVL.

The V and J genes are TRBV30 and TRBJ2-5, with D tentatively TRBD2 (7 bases). V was clipped by 1 base and J by 4 bases, with 13 bases between them. Germline CDR1 is GTSNPN and CDR2 is SVGIG (reference sequence). The CDR3 spans 14 residues. CDR3 region: CAWSDPGGRETQYF. The CDR3, as DNA: TGTGCCTGGAGTGACCCCGGGGGGCGAGAGACCCAGTACTTC.

This rearrangement joins TRBV11-3 to TRBJ2-5; D unresolved. The CDR3 totals 11 residues. The germline V gene has CDR1 SGHNT and CDR2 YENEEA. V lost 0 bases to trimming and J lost 7 bases, with 3 bases between them. For the CDR3, the DNA is TGTGCCAGCAGCTTAGACGCGACCCAGTACTTC. Translated, it gives CASSLDATQYF.

This clone was observed a single time. The J gene is TRBJ2-1, the V gene TRBV19; no reliable D call. V lost 5 bases to trimming and J lost 0 bases, with 11 bases between them. The CDR3 sequence is 15 residues long. In germline, CDR1 is LNHDA, CDR2 SQIVND (reference sequence). In DNA, the CDR3 is TGTGCCAGTAGTCTTGGTAGTAGCTCCTACAATGAGCAGTTCTTC. Amino acid sequence: CASSLGSSSYNEQFF.

This chain links TRBV6-1 with TRBJ2-3, with 8 bases aligning to TRBD1. Germline V gives CDR1 MNHNS, CDR2 SASEGT. The CDR3 is 15 residues long. V trimming: 3 bases; J trimming: 3 bases; junction bases outside the gene matches: 5. CDR3 coding DNA: TGTGCCAGCAGTGATTTGGACAGGGTAACAGATACGCAGTATTTT. Protein: CASSDLDRVTDTQYF.

The genes are TRBV7-9 and TRBJ1-1; no clear D. Germline V lookup: CDR1 SEHNR, CDR2 FQNEAQ (reference sequence). Trimming took off 1 base at V and 2 bases at J, with 11 bases between the two ends. This CDR3 has 15 residues. Here the CDR3 reads CASSLEGTTNTEAFF. The CDR3, as DNA: TGTGCCAGCAGCTTAGAGGGAACCACTAACACTGAAGCTTTCTTT.

This chain uses TRBV11-3 with TRBJ1-1; 8 positions match TRBD1. The J segment lost 5 bases and the V segment lost 1 base, leaving 3 bases of the junction unmatched. Per germline, CDR1 SGHNT and CDR2 YENEEA. This CDR3 has 14 residues. CDR3 nucleotides: TGTGCCAGCAGCTTAGGACAGGGGCGGACTGAAGCTTTCTTT. As protein: CASSLGQGRTEAFF.

The chain carries TRBV29-1 and TRBJ1-2, with TRBD1 as a possible D gene (5 bases). This CDR3 region has 12 residues. In germline, CDR1 is SQVTM, CDR2 ANQGSEA. V lost 2 bases to trimming and J lost 5 bases, with 9 bases between them. CDR3 DNA: TGCAGCGTTGAAAGTGAGGGGTATGGCTACACCTTC. Translation gives CSVESEGYGYTF.

This clone was recorded only once. The gene calls are TRBV5-1 and TRBJ2-3; a weak D match, TRBD1 (5 bases). This CDR3 is built from 16 residues. Germline V gene lookup returns CDR1 SGHRS and CDR2 YFSETQ. Between the trimmed V and J ends, which lost 4 bases and 0 bases, there was a span of 15 bases. CDR3 protein: CASSLDTGSSTDTQYF. The CDR3 DNA follows: TGCGCCAGCAGCCTTGACACAGGTTCTAGCACAGATACGCAGTATTTT.

This chain joins TRBV29-1 and TRBJ1-4, with D hard to call. The V and J ends lost 4 bases and 0 bases respectively, with 6 bases between them. The germline CDR1 and CDR2 sequences are SQVTM and ANQGSEA. The CDR3 runs to 13 residues. As DNA, the CDR3 is TGCAGCGTTGTGCCCGCAACTAATGAAAAACTGTTTTTT. Protein product: CSVVPATNEKLFF.

The chain is built from TRBV28 and TRBJ1-5, with a weak D call TRBD1 (6 bases). V dropped 10 bases and J dropped 7 bases, with 17 bases sitting between them. The CDR3 covers 13 residues. CDR1 is MDHEN and CDR2 is SYDVKM in the germline V gene. CDR3 sequence: CATMTGPRQPQHF. CDR3 nucleotide sequence: TGTGCCACCATGACAGGTCCTAGGCAGCCCCAGCATTTT.

The rearrangement joins TRBV6-5 to TRBJ2-7, with D perhaps matching TRBD1 (6 bases). CDR3 length equals 13 residues. Trimming removed 4 bases from V and 3 bases from J, with 10 bases in between. CDR1 is MNHEY, CDR2 SVGAGI, per germline. The CDR3 bases are TGTGCCAGCAGTTTCGGACAGTACTACGAGCAGTACTTC. Translating gives CASSFGQYYEQYF.

The table lists this clone with a count of one. The chain carries TRBV12-5 and TRBJ1-5; D possibly corresponds to TRBD1 (6 bases). V lost 6 bases to trimming and J lost 4 bases, with 13 bases between them. Germline CDR1 LGHNT, CDR2 FRNRAP. CDR3 length: 14 residues. The CDR3 coding sequence is TGTGCTAGTGGCCAACACAGGGCAAATCAGCCCCAGCATTTT. The encoded protein is CASGQHRANQPQHF.

The chain joins TRBV24-1 to TRBJ2-1; maybe TRBD2 (5 bases). The CDR3 has 16 amino acids. CDR1 and CDR2 from the germline V gene are KGHDR and SFDVKD. V lost 4 bases and J lost 6, with 18 bases in between. CDR3 amino acids: CATSETKASKFNEQFF. CDR3 DNA sequence: TGTGCCACCAGTGAGACTAAGGCTAGCAAGTTCAATGAGCAGTTCTTC.

The chain uses TRBV30 and TRBJ2-5, with 10 bases matching TRBD2. V was clipped by 3 bases and J by 7 bases; unmatched bases: 2. CDR1 and CDR2 (germline): GTSNPN, SVGIG (reference sequence). The length of the CDR3 is 12 residues. The CDR3 region has the DNA TGTGCCTGGAGACTAGCGGGGAGGACCCAGTACTTC. The encoded protein is CAWRLAGRTQYF.

This sequence joins TRBV4-1 and TRBJ2-7, with D maybe TRBD1 (6 bases). CDR3 length equals 13 residues. Germline V gene sequence: CDR1 MGHRA, CDR2 YSYEKL. Trimming stripped 4 bases from V and 3 bases from J, with 10 bases between. The CDR3 sequence: CASSLGQFYEQYF. In nucleotides, the CDR3 is TGCGCCAGCAGCCTCGGACAGTTCTACGAGCAGTACTTC.

This chain connects TRBV2 to TRBJ1-1; D gene unclear. Deletions cut 7 bases from V and 1 base from J, with 10 bases between. This CDR3 is 13 amino acids long. CDR1 is SNHLY, CDR2 FYNNEI, per germline. The CDR3 sequence is CASKGVQNTEAFF. CDR3 nucleotide sequence: TGTGCCAGCAAAGGAGTACAGAACACTGAAGCTTTCTTT. Full variable domain (outside the CDR3, taken from reference TRBV2 and TRBJ1-1): EPEVTQTPSHQVTQMGQEVILRCVPISNHLYFYWYRQILGQKVEFLVSFYNNEISEKSEIFDDQFSVERPDGSNFTLKIRSTKLEDSAMYFCASKGVQNTEAFFGQGTRLTVV.

The gene calls are TRBV7-8 and TRBJ1-5, with TRBD1 matching over 8 bases. V gave up 3 bases and J gave up 2 bases; unmatched junction bases: 3. The CDR3 sequence is 15 residues long. The germline V gene encodes CDR1 SGHVS and CDR2 FQNEAQ. CDR3 protein: CASSFGQGGNQPQHF. The CDR3, as DNA: TGTGCCAGCAGCTTCGGACAGGGTGGCAATCAGCCCCAGCATTTT.

V usage is TRBV29-1 and J usage is TRBJ2-3; 7 nucleotides align to TRBD2. The CDR3 spans 15 residues. CDR1 SQVTM and CDR2 ANQGSEA come from the germline V gene. After removal of 6 bases from V and 4 bases from J, the junction contained 13 bases not matched to a gene. For the CDR3, the DNA is TGCAGCGTAAAAGTGGGCGGGGGAGTCGCAGATACGCAGTATTTT. Translated, it gives CSVKVGGGVADTQYF.

The chain combines TRBV9 with TRBJ1-6; D not certain. V gave up 3 bases and J gave up 7 bases, with 5 bases separating them. In germline, CDR1 is SGDLS, CDR2 YYNGEE. This CDR3 has 12 amino acids. CDR3 DNA sequence: TGTGCCAGCAGCGGAGGGAATTCACCCCTCCACTTT. This gives the protein CASSGGNSPLHF.

V gene TRBV10-1 combines with J gene TRBJ1-1; D is unresolved. This CDR3 has 12 residues. V lost 10 bases and J 1 base, leaving 10 bases between the germline ends. The germline V gene encodes CDR1 WNHNN and CDR2 SYGVQD (reference sequence). CDR3 amino acids: CATGRTNTEAFF. In nucleotides, the CDR3 is TGCGCCACCGGGAGGACGAACACTGAAGCTTTCTTT.